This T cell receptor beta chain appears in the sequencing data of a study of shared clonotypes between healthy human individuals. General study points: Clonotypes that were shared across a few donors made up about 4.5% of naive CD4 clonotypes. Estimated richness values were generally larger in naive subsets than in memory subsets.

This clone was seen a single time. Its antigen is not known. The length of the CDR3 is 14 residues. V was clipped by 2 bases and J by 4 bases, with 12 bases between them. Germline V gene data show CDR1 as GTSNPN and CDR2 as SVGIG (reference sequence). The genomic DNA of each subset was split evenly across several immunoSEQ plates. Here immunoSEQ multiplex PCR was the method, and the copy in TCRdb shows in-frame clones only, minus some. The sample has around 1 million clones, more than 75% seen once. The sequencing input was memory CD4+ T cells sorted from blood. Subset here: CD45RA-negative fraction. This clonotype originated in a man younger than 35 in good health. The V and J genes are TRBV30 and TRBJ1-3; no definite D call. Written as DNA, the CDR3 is TGTGCCTGGAGTCCAACCTTCCTGGGAAACACCATATATTTT. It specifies CAWSPTFLGNTIYF.